The 16 T cell receptor beta chains given below trace back to one sample, sequenced in a study of T cell responses to AZD1222 COVID-19 vaccine (dated by TCRdb to about 2021). Libraries were made using the immunoSEQ multiplex PCR assay. The source is immuneACCESS, and TCRdb retained only in-frame sequences with V and J called. Part of the clones is not carried over; for the studies checked, unresolved V genes explain less than half of this, and the remainder is unexplained. The sample table contains 80,000 to 90,000 clones; only one count was recorded for 90% of them. 5.4% of the sample is in the top ten clones. The sample's time point label, decoded: about 28 days (+/-7) after the second vaccine dose. The sample in question was peripheral blood, obtained 28 days after the second AZD1222 dose. These receptors were collected from an adult who received the AZD1222 COVID-19 vaccine.

V is TRBV5-1 and J is TRBJ2-7; TRBD1 aligns across 7 bases. The CDR3 is made up of 15 amino acids. Germline V gives CDR1 SGHRS, CDR2 YFSETQ. After removal of 0 bases from V and 4 bases from J, the junction contained 7 bases not matched to a gene. DNA for the CDR3: TGCGCCAGCAGCTTGGCTCGGACAGGCCCATACGAGCAGTACTTC. It encodes CASSLARTGPYEQYF.

The V and J genes are TRBV9 and TRBJ2-7, with 7 bases that match TRBD2. This CDR3 is built from 14 residues. The V segment lost 0 bases and the J segment 3 bases; nucleotides outside the gene matches: 3. Looked up from germline, CDR1 is SGDLS and CDR2 is YYNGEE. In DNA, the CDR3 is TGTGCCAGCAGCGTAGACCCGGGGGGCTACGAGCAGTACTTC. Its protein is CASSVDPGGYEQYF.

The CDR3 loop is CASSEIIRRSGSVYF. In DNA, the CDR3 is TGTGCCAGCAGTGAGATCATTCGAAGGTCGGGTTCCGTATATTTT. V gene TRBV2 combines with J gene TRBJ1-3; D gene ambiguous. This CDR3 comprises 15 residues. Germline-derived CDR1 and CDR2 are SNHLY and FYNNEI. V shed 3 bases and J shed 14 bases, with 23 bases lying between them.

The CDR3 region has the DNA TGTGCCAGCAGCTTGGGACAGGGAGATCAGCCCCAGCATTTT. Translated: CASSLGQGDQPQHF. This sequence joins TRBV5-6 and TRBJ1-5; the match to TRBD1 covers 7 bases. Trimming at V came to 0 bases and at J to 5 bases, leaving 2 bases not matched to a gene. The germline CDR1 and CDR2 sequences are SGHDT and YYEEEE. CDR3 length: 14 amino acids.

There are a few counts of this clone. This chain connects TRBV21-1 to TRBJ1-1. TRBV21-1 is a listed pseudogene. This CDR3 contains 15 residues. This CDR3 reads CASSNCWFLNTEAFF. The DNA of the CDR3 is TGTGCCAGCAGCAATTGCTGGTTCTTGAACACTGAAGCTTTCTTT.

The V call is TRBV21-1, the J call TRBJ1-5; no check of the table's D call, TRBD1, against the DNA was made. TRBV21-1 is shown as a pseudogene. CDR3 size: 16 residues. This CDR3 is CASSKGPGQLNQPQHF. The CDR3 nucleotides read TGTGCCAGCAGCAAAGGCCCCGGACAGCTCAATCAGCCCCAGCATTTT.

The chain combines TRBV11-2 with TRBJ1-5; TRBD1 aligns across 11 bases. J lost 6 bases, V lost 1 base, and 2 bases had no gene match. Germline CDR1 reads SGHAT; CDR2 reads FQNNGV. The CDR3 is 15 residues long. This chain's CDR3 is CASSLGTGGFQPQHF. The CDR3 DNA is TGTGCCAGCAGCTTAGGGACAGGGGGCTTTCAGCCCCAGCATTTT.

The chain joins TRBV7-2 to TRBJ1-1; 8 bases are a match to TRBD1. The CDR3 is 14 amino acids. The germline V gene encodes CDR1 SGHTA and CDR2 FQGNSA. Losses at the gene ends were 5 bases for V and 6 bases for J; bases not matched to a gene: 8. The CDR3 reads CASSPTGVVAEAFF. The CDR3 DNA reads as TGTGCCAGCAGCCCGACAGGGGTGGTAGCTGAAGCTTTCTTT.

The genes are TRBV19 and TRBJ2-3; 7 bases are shared with TRBD2. The CDR3 sequence is 14 residues long. The V gene end was trimmed by 6 bases and the J gene end by 5 bases; junction bases not matched to a gene: 8. Per the germline V gene, CDR1 is LNHDA and CDR2 is SQIVND (reference sequence). CDR3 DNA sequence: TGTGCCAGTAGGCAGGGAGGGGCTGGAGATACGCAGTATTTT. It yields the protein CASRQGGAGDTQYF. Variable domain in full (rest from reference TRBV19 and TRBJ2-3): DGGITQSPKYLFRKEGQNVTLSCEQNLNHDAMYWYRQDPGQGLRLIYYSQIVNDFQKGDIAEGYSVSREKKESFPLTVTSAQKNPTAFYLCASRQGGAGDTQYFGPGTRLTVL.

This chain links TRBV5-4 with TRBJ1-1; D not certain. There are 14 residues in the CDR3. V was trimmed by 0 bases and J by 0 bases, leaving 6 bases between them. The germline V gene encodes CDR1 SGHNT and CDR2 YYREEE (reference sequence). The CDR3 sequence is CASSLEPLNTEAFF. DNA for the CDR3: TGTGCCAGCAGCTTGGAGCCTTTGAACACTGAAGCTTTCTTT.

This chain uses TRBV19 with TRBJ1-1; D is unresolved. Trimming removed 4 bases at V and 0 bases at J, with 9 bases between. The CDR3 is 14 amino acids. Germline V gene sequence: CDR1 LNHDA, CDR2 SQIVND (reference sequence). DNA for the CDR3: TGTGCCAGTAGTAAAGAGACAATGAACACTGAAGCTTTCTTT. Its protein product is CASSKETMNTEAFF.

In this sample, this clone turned up once. This sequence joins TRBV7-9 and TRBJ1-4; D is ambiguous. Germline values: CDR1 SEHNR, CDR2 FQNEAQ (reference sequence). The length of the CDR3 is 17 residues. V lost 4 bases, J lost 0 bases, and 15 bases lay in between. The CDR3 sequence is CASSSTESIATNEKLFF. The CDR3 nucleotides are TGTGCCAGCAGCTCGACTGAGAGCATTGCAACTAATGAAAAACTGTTTTTT.

This clone was observed once. DNA for the CDR3: TGTGCCAGCAGCGTAGACAGGGGGTTCTACAATGAGCAGTTCTTC. Its protein is CASSVDRGFYNEQFF. The gene calls are TRBV9 and TRBJ2-1, with 8 bases fitting TRBD1. Germline V CDR1 and CDR2: SGDLS, YYNGEE. Trimming took 0 bases from V and 3 from J; bases not matched to a gene: 2. This CDR3 comprises 15 residues.

The V call is TRBV3-1 (or the pseudogene TRBV3-2), the J call TRBJ1-1, with a tentative D call TRBD1 (5 bases). The CDR3 contains 13 residues. CDR1 is LGHDT, CDR2 YNNKEL, per germline (reference sequence). V lost 1 base and J lost 6, with 9 bases in between. The CDR3 here is CASSQGDGSEAFF. CDR3 nucleotide sequence: TGTGCCAGCAGCCAAGGGGACGGCTCTGAAGCTTTCTTT.

A few counts support this clone. The chain uses TRBV5-1 and TRBJ2-2; D unresolved. Trimming shortened V by 7 bases and J by 7 bases, and 14 bases separated the two germline ends. CDR3 size: 13 residues. Germline V CDR1 and CDR2: SGHRS, YFSETQ. This CDR3 is CASHTSGGGELFF. CDR3 in DNA: TGCGCCAGCCATACTTCTGGCGGCGGGGAGCTGTTTTTT.

The genes are TRBV27 and TRBJ1-4; D is uncertain. The CDR3 sequence is 14 residues long. Per germline, CDR1 MNHEY and CDR2 SMNVEV (reference sequence). V gave up 7 bases and J gave up 8 bases, with 17 bases separating them. CDR3 protein: CASIARPMGEKLFF. The CDR3 bases are TGTGCCAGCATCGCCCGCCCTATGGGGGAAAAACTGTTTTTT.